These T cell receptor beta chains were read from a single sample in a study of blood T cell repertoires in COVID-19. The method was immunoSEQ multiplex PCR; TCRdb's version includes in-frame clones alone and lacks a portion of them. The sample lists some 350,000 clones, roughly 87% occurring once. Sequencing was performed on PBMCs or T cells enriched from blood (not recorded which). Receptors were obtained from a woman in her 30s who had recovered from COVID-19. Each CDR3 is given with its conserved first and last residue. The D gene is left open where the match is weak. Rows may omit the clone size; those that give it use once, few, many or a size class.

j_call: TRBJ2-7
cdr3_length: 18
d_call: .
v_call: TRBV28
clone_size: few
cdr3_nt: TGTGCCAGCAGTCCCCGCACTTGGGGGACAACCGTCTCCTACGAGCAGTACTTC
cdr3_aa: CASSPRTWGTTVSYEQYF

j_call: TRBJ2-6
cdr3_length: 15
d_call: .
v_call: TRBV5-8
clone_size: .
cdr3_nt: TGTGCCAGCAGCCCTGTCCTCTCTGGGGCCAACGTCCTGACTTTC
cdr3_aa: CASSPVLSGANVLTF

j_call: TRBJ2-4
cdr3_length: 17
d_call: TRBD2
v_call: TRBV11-2
clone_size: .
cdr3_nt: TGTGCCAGCAGCTTAGTGGGGGAGGGACTCGACAAAAACATTCAGTACTTC
cdr3_aa: CASSLVGEGLDKNIQYF

j_call: TRBJ1-2
cdr3_length: 13
d_call: .
v_call: TRBV29-1
clone_size: .
cdr3_nt: TGCAGCGTTGAGGCAGATGCTAACTATGGCTACACCTTC
cdr3_aa: CSVEADANYGYTF

j_call: TRBJ2-5
cdr3_length: 17
d_call: TRBD2
v_call: TRBV27
clone_size: once
cdr3_nt: TGTGCCAGCAGTTTAGGGACTAGCGGGAGGGCCGGGGAGACCCAGTACTTC
cdr3_aa: CASSLGTSGRAGETQYF

j_call: TRBJ2-7
cdr3_length: 13
d_call: .
v_call: TRBV6-1
clone_size: .
cdr3_nt: TGTGCCAGCAGTGAGAGCCCGACCTACGAGCAGTACTTC
cdr3_aa: CASSESPTYEQYF

j_call: TRBJ1-1
cdr3_length: 12
d_call: .
v_call: TRBV5-5
clone_size: .
cdr3_nt: TGTGCCAGCACCCTAAGCGGGAGTGAAGCTTTCTTT
cdr3_aa: CASTLSGSEAFF

j_call: TRBJ1-3
cdr3_length: 15
d_call: .
v_call: TRBV6-6
clone_size: .
cdr3_nt: TGTGCCAGCACCAGGGGAAGGGGAAGTGGAAACACCATATATTTT
cdr3_aa: CASTRGRGSGNTIYF

j_call: TRBJ2-2
cdr3_length: 15
d_call: .
v_call: TRBV18
clone_size: once
cdr3_nt: TGTGCCAGCTCACCCGGGACAACGAACACCGGGGAGCTGTTTTTT
cdr3_aa: CASSPGTTNTGELFF

j_call: TRBJ1-1
cdr3_length: 13
d_call: .
v_call: TRBV14
clone_size: .
cdr3_nt: TGTGCCAGCAGCCAAGATGCCAGGGGTGGAGCTTTCTTT
cdr3_aa: CASSQDARGGAFF

j_call: TRBJ2-2
cdr3_length: 14
d_call: .
v_call: TRBV6-5
clone_size: once
cdr3_nt: TGTGCCAGCCAGGACAGCCCGAACACCGGGGAGCTGTTTTTT
cdr3_aa: CASQDSPNTGELFF

j_call: TRBJ2-7
cdr3_length: 18
d_call: .
v_call: TRBV7-8
clone_size: .
cdr3_nt: TGTGCCAGCAGCTTAATTCTCATACCCAACAGGGTAGGACACGAGCAGTACTTC
cdr3_aa: CASSLILIPNRVGHEQYF

j_call: TRBJ2-2
cdr3_length: 17
d_call: TRBD2
v_call: TRBV5-1
clone_size: .
cdr3_nt: TGCGCCAGCAGCTTGACCCGGACTAGCGATCGCACCGGGGAGCTGTTTTTT
cdr3_aa: CASSLTRTSDRTGELFF

j_call: TRBJ1-2
cdr3_length: 16
d_call: .
v_call: TRBV7-5
clone_size: .
cdr3_nt: TGTGCCAGAAGCCTGAAGACAGGGGTCTATTTTTATGGCTACACCTTC
cdr3_aa: CARSLKTGVYFYGYTF

j_call: TRBJ2-5
cdr3_length: 16
d_call: .
v_call: TRBV9
clone_size: .
cdr3_nt: TGTGCCAGCAGCGTAGAAGGTCGGGCGGGGGCGGAGACCCAGTACTTC
cdr3_aa: CASSVEGRAGAETQYF

j_call: TRBJ1-2
cdr3_length: 11
d_call: .
v_call: TRBV7-9
clone_size: .
cdr3_nt: TGTGCCAGCAGCTTCTCGGGAGGCTACACCTTC
cdr3_aa: CASSFSGGYTF

j_call: TRBJ2-5
cdr3_length: 8
d_call: .
v_call: TRBV20-1
clone_size: .
cdr3_nt: TGCAGTCGGGAGACCCAGTACTTC
cdr3_aa: CSRETQYF

j_call: TRBJ1-5
cdr3_length: 15
d_call: .
v_call: TRBV7-2
clone_size: many
cdr3_nt: TGTGCCAGCAGCCCGCAGGGGAATAGCAATCAGCCCCAGCATTTT
cdr3_aa: CASSPQGNSNQPQHF

j_call: TRBJ1-4
cdr3_length: 13
d_call: TRBD1
v_call: TRBV5-1
clone_size: .
cdr3_nt: TGCGCCAGCAGCCTGGACAGGGATGAAAAACTGTTTTTT
cdr3_aa: CASSLDRDEKLFF

j_call: TRBJ1-2
cdr3_length: 13
d_call: .
v_call: TRBV6-1
clone_size: .
cdr3_nt: TGTGCCAGCAGTGAAGGGCAGGACTATGGCTACACCTTC
cdr3_aa: CASSEGQDYGYTF

j_call: TRBJ2-2
cdr3_length: 15
d_call: .
v_call: TRBV5-4
clone_size: .
cdr3_nt: TGTGCCAGCAGCTTCGGTCAGGGGTACACCGGGGAGCTGTTTTTT
cdr3_aa: CASSFGQGYTGELFF

j_call: TRBJ1-4
cdr3_length: 16
d_call: .
v_call: TRBV2
clone_size: .
cdr3_nt: TGTGCCAGCAGTGAAGCGCTTCGAGGGGGTAATGAAAAACTGTTTTTT
cdr3_aa: CASSEALRGGNEKLFF

j_call: TRBJ2-6
cdr3_length: 19
d_call: TRBD1
v_call: TRBV27
clone_size: .
cdr3_nt: TGTGCCAGCAGTGCCTCAGCGGGACAGGGTATGTCTGGGGCCAACGTCCTGACTTTC
cdr3_aa: CASSASAGQGMSGANVLTF

j_call: TRBJ1-6
cdr3_length: 15
d_call: .
v_call: TRBV7-9
clone_size: .
cdr3_nt: TGTGCCAGCAGCTTAGGAGCGGGACTAAATTCACCCCTCCACTTT
cdr3_aa: CASSLGAGLNSPLHF

j_call: TRBJ2-7
cdr3_length: 15
d_call: TRBD1
v_call: TRBV2
clone_size: .
cdr3_nt: TGTGCCAGCAGTCCAAACCGGGACAGACCCAGCGAGCAGTACTTC
cdr3_aa: CASSPNRDRPSEQYF

j_call: TRBJ2-7
cdr3_length: 17
d_call: TRBD2
v_call: TRBV4-2
clone_size: .
cdr3_nt: TGTGCCAGCAGCCAAGACGCTAGCGGGGGGGCGGCCAGGGAGCAGTACTTC
cdr3_aa: CASSQDASGGAAREQYF

j_call: TRBJ1-2
cdr3_length: 16
d_call: .
v_call: TRBV18
clone_size: .
cdr3_nt: TGTGCCAGCTCACCACCGGCTGCACGAAGTAACTATGGCTACACCTTC
cdr3_aa: CASSPPAARSNYGYTF

j_call: TRBJ1-3
cdr3_length: 14
d_call: .
v_call: TRBV2
clone_size: .
cdr3_nt: TGTGCCAGCAGTGTGCACAAGCCCCGGGACACCATATATTTT
cdr3_aa: CASSVHKPRDTIYF

j_call: TRBJ1-6
cdr3_length: 12
d_call: .
v_call: TRBV29-1
clone_size: .
cdr3_nt: TGCAGCGTTGAGACAGGAAATTCACCCCTCCACTTT
cdr3_aa: CSVETGNSPLHF

j_call: TRBJ2-7
cdr3_length: 15
d_call: TRBD2
v_call: TRBV5-1
clone_size: once
cdr3_nt: TGCGCCAGCAGCGGGGGGGTGTGGGATGGCGACGAGCAGTACTTC
cdr3_aa: CASSGGVWDGDEQYF

j_call: TRBJ2-5
cdr3_length: 15
d_call: .
v_call: TRBV15
clone_size: .
cdr3_nt: TGTGCCACCAGCAGAGATCCAGCCAGGGGTGAGACCCAGTACTTC
cdr3_aa: CATSRDPARGETQYF

j_call: TRBJ2-3
cdr3_length: 12
d_call: TRBD2
v_call: TRBV2
clone_size: .
cdr3_nt: TGTGCCCGACTAGCTAGCACAGATACGCAGTATTTT
cdr3_aa: CARLASTDTQYF

j_call: TRBJ2-2
cdr3_length: 17
d_call: TRBD2
v_call: TRBV5-8
clone_size: .
cdr3_nt: TGTGCCAGCAGCTGGGGGACTAGCGGGAGGCCGGCCGGGGAGCTGTTTTTT
cdr3_aa: CASSWGTSGRPAGELFF

j_call: TRBJ2-7
cdr3_length: 14
d_call: .
v_call: TRBV4-1
clone_size: .
cdr3_nt: TGCGCCAGCAGCCAAGCCGGGAGCACCTACGAGCAGTACTTC
cdr3_aa: CASSQAGSTYEQYF

j_call: TRBJ2-6
cdr3_length: 15
d_call: .
v_call: TRBV14
clone_size: .
cdr3_nt: TGTGCCAGCAGCCCATCAGGGGCAGGGGCCAACGTCCTGACTTTC
cdr3_aa: CASSPSGAGANVLTF

j_call: TRBJ1-2
cdr3_length: 15
d_call: TRBD1
v_call: TRBV7-8
clone_size: .
cdr3_nt: TGTGCCAGCAGCCCCCTCCGGACAGGGGTCCGTGGCTACACCTTC
cdr3_aa: CASSPLRTGVRGYTF

j_call: TRBJ2-1
cdr3_length: 14
d_call: TRBD2
v_call: TRBV5-1
clone_size: .
cdr3_nt: TGCGCCAGCTCGTCTAGCGGGAGGACGAATGAGCAGTTCTTC
cdr3_aa: CASSSSGRTNEQFF

j_call: TRBJ2-3
cdr3_length: 16
d_call: TRBD2
v_call: TRBV4-2
clone_size: once
cdr3_nt: TGTGCCAGCAGCCAAGAAGAGGGCGGGAGAGGCGATACGCAGTATTTT
cdr3_aa: CASSQEEGGRGDTQYF

j_call: TRBJ1-1
cdr3_length: 14
d_call: .
v_call: TRBV4-1
clone_size: once
cdr3_nt: TGCGCCAGCAGCCGAATACAGATGAACACTGAAGCTTTCTTT
cdr3_aa: CASSRIQMNTEAFF

j_call: TRBJ1-3
cdr3_length: 12
d_call: .
v_call: TRBV30
clone_size: .
cdr3_nt: TGTGCCTGGAGCCGGGAAGCGAACACCATATATTTT
cdr3_aa: CAWSREANTIYF

j_call: TRBJ2-7
cdr3_length: 12
d_call: TRBD1
v_call: TRBV10-2
clone_size: .
cdr3_nt: TGCGCCAGTCTCAGGGGGACCTACGAGCAGTACTTC
cdr3_aa: CASLRGTYEQYF

j_call: TRBJ2-7
cdr3_length: 15
d_call: .
v_call: TRBV27
clone_size: once
cdr3_nt: TGTGCCAGCAGTTATAGCGGAATTCTCTCCTACGAGCAGTACTTC
cdr3_aa: CASSYSGILSYEQYF

j_call: TRBJ1-5
cdr3_length: 14
d_call: .
v_call: TRBV7-9
clone_size: few
cdr3_nt: TGTGCCAGCAGCACTCACGGGGTAGATCAGCCCCAGCATTTT
cdr3_aa: CASSTHGVDQPQHF

j_call: TRBJ1-1
cdr3_length: 13
d_call: .
v_call: TRBV5-1
clone_size: .
cdr3_nt: TGCGCCAGCAGCTTGACCCGGGACACTGAAGCTTTCTTT
cdr3_aa: CASSLTRDTEAFF

j_call: TRBJ2-5
cdr3_length: 15
d_call: TRBD1
v_call: TRBV5-1
clone_size: .
cdr3_nt: TGCGCCAGCGGAACCGGGACAGGGTTGGGAGAGACCCAGTACTTC
cdr3_aa: CASGTGTGLGETQYF